The sample holds a few counts of the clone carrying this T cell receptor (beta chain). This CDR3 has 16 residues. V dropped 5 bases and J dropped 7; count of bases not matched to a gene: 9. Germline CDR1 reads MNHEY; CDR2 reads SMNVEV (reference sequence). Disease in patients was locally advanced or metastatic urothelial carcinoma. The data originate from a study of PD-L1 blockade in urothelial cancer. About the research overall: After treatment start, blood was analyzed at 3 weeks (second dose) and at 6 weeks.

The method was immunoSEQ multiplex PCR; TCRdb's version includes in-frame clones alone and lacks a portion of them. The sample yields about 74,000 clones, less than 90% seen once. The sequence came from a man between 65 and 85 years old with urothelial cancer. The sequencing used PBMCs, collected around atezolizumab (anti-PD-L1) treatment. This chain joins TRBV27 and TRBJ2-2; 11 positions match TRBD2. DNA for the CDR3: TGTGCCAGCAGTACCACTAGCGGGAGTAGGATCGGGGAGCTGTTTTTT. Protein: CASSTTSGSRIGELFF.